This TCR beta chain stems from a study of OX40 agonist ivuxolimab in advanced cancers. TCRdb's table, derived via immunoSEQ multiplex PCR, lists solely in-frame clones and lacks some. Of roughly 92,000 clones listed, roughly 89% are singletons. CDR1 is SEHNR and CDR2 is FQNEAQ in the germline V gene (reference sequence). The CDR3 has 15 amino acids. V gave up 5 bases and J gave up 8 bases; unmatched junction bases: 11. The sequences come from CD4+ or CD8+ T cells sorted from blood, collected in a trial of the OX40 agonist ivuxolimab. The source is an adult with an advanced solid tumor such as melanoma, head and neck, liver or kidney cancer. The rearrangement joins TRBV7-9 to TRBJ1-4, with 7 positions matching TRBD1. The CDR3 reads CASSVITGASEKLFF. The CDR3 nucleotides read TGTGCCAGCAGCGTAATAACAGGGGCCTCGGAAAAACTGTTTTTT. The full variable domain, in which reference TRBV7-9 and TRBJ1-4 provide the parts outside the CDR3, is DTGVSQNPRHKITKRGQNVTFRCDPISEHNRLYWYRQTLGQGPEFLTYFQNEAQLEKSRLLSDRFSAERPKGSFSTLEIQRTEQGDSAMYLCASSVITGASEKLFFGSGTQLSVL.